Each of the 21 T cell receptor beta chains below was sequenced from the same sample in a study of preoperative IRX-2 immunotherapy in early breast cancer. The treatment was: preoperative locoregional IRX-2 cytokine immunotherapy. Assay: immunoSEQ multiplex PCR; the TCRdb copy retains only in-frame clones and omits some. Here the sample spans 24,000 or so clones, approximately 96% being singletons. The source was tumor tissue, collected after IRX-2 immunotherapy. Receptors were obtained from a human donor with breast cancer.

The DNA for the CDR3 is TGTGCCAGCGAAGCGGGGGAGCAGTACTTC. As protein: CASEAGEQYF. The chain is built from TRBV2 and TRBJ2-7; 7 bases map to TRBD2. Germline CDR1 is SNHLY and CDR2 is FYNNEI. V shed 8 bases and J 7 bases; nucleotides not matched to a gene: 2. The CDR3 loop spans 10 amino acids.

The V and J genes are TRBV9 and TRBJ2-6; 10 nucleotides align to TRBD2. The V segment lost 4 bases and the J segment 0 bases; nucleotides outside the gene matches: 7. Germline CDR1 SGDLS, CDR2 YYNGEE. This CDR3 comprises 18 residues. CDR3 sequence reads: CASSIRTSGNSGANVLTF. CDR3 DNA sequence: TGTGCCAGCAGCATAAGGACTAGCGGCAACTCTGGGGCCAACGTCCTGACTTTC.

V and J are TRBV11-2 and TRBJ1-1; D unclear. V shed 1 base and J shed 1 base, with 7 bases lying between them. The CDR3 runs 14 residues. Germline CDR1 reads SGHAT; CDR2 reads FQNNGV. In DNA form, the CDR3 reads TGTGCCAGCAGCTTAGCAGGAACGAACACTGAAGCTTTCTTT. Translated, it gives CASSLAGTNTEAFF.

CDR3: CASSLDRDGLYGYTF. CDR3 nucleotides: TGTGCCAGCAGCTTGGACCGGGACGGCCTCTATGGCTACACCTTC. The chain employs TRBV5-4 and TRBJ1-2; tentative D call: TRBD1 (5 bases). This CDR3 contains 15 residues. The germline V gene has CDR1 SGHNT and CDR2 YYREEE (reference sequence). Trimming took 0 bases from V and 4 from J, leaving 13 bases between them.

This clone appeared a single time. The chain joins TRBV19 to TRBJ2-5; a possible D gene is TRBD1 (6 bases). Deletions cut 9 bases from V and 2 bases from J, with 13 bases between. The CDR3 has 13 residues. Germline values: CDR1 LNHDA, CDR2 SQIVND (reference sequence). CDR3 region: CASRQAIQETQYF. CDR3 coding DNA: TGTGCCAGCAGACAGGCGATTCAAGAGACCCAGTACTTC.

The J gene is TRBJ1-1, the V gene TRBV18; TRBD1 might be the D (5 bases). CDR1 is KGHSH, CDR2 LQKENI, per germline. The CDR3 is 16 residues long. V shed 3 bases and J shed 5 bases, with 19 bases lying between them. DNA for the CDR3: TGTGCCAGCTCACCTAAATGGGACCTCGGGAGTACTGAAGCTTTCTTT. Its protein product is CASSPKWDLGSTEAFF.

This chain uses TRBV7-2 with TRBJ2-3; D gene uncertain. V was pared by 1 base and J by 0 bases, with 8 bases between. CDR3 length: 15 amino acids. Germline CDR1 and CDR2: SGHTA and FQGNSA. CDR3 coding DNA: TGTGCCAGCAGCTTAGGACTTACTAGCACAGATACGCAGTATTTT. Its protein product is CASSLGLTSTDTQYF.

The chain uses TRBV4-3 and TRBJ2-7; TRBD2 matches 10 bases. Per the germline V gene, CDR1 is LGHNA and CDR2 is YSLEER. V gave up 6 bases and J gave up 2 bases; unmatched junction bases: 7. The CDR3 contains 15 residues. The CDR3 protein is CASSLGLAAAYEQYF. The CDR3, as DNA: TGCGCCAGCAGTCTTGGACTAGCGGCCGCCTACGAGCAGTACTTC.

CDR3 DNA: TGTGCCATCAGTGAGTCCGTGGGGTCAGGGGCGTATGGCGAGCAGTACTTC. Protein product: CAISESVGSGAYGEQYF. The chain joins TRBV10-3 to TRBJ2-7, with a possible D match to TRBD1 (6 bases). The V end was cut by 0 bases, the J end by 6 bases, with 21 bases between. Germline V gene sequence: CDR1 ENHRY, CDR2 SYGVKD. This CDR3 is built from 17 residues.

V and J are TRBV4-3 and TRBJ1-6; D is uncertain. The CDR3 runs 17 residues. Trimming removed 1 base at V and 4 bases at J, with 14 bases between. Germline V gene sequence: CDR1 LGHNA, CDR2 YSLEER. The CDR3 protein is CASSQGSASYYNSPLHF. Written as DNA, the CDR3 is TGCGCCAGCAGCCAAGGAAGTGCGAGTTATTATAATTCACCCCTCCACTTT.

This rearrangement joins TRBV7-2 to TRBJ2-6, with no clear D. The CDR3 runs 16 residues. Germline V gene data show CDR1 as SGHTA and CDR2 as FQGNSA. Trimming removed 2 bases from V and 2 bases from J, with 10 bases in between. The CDR3 is CASSLHFRTGANVLTF. As DNA, the CDR3 is TGTGCCAGCAGCTTACATTTCCGGACTGGGGCCAACGTCCTGACTTTC.

This rearrangement joins TRBV5-1 to TRBJ1-4; D is perhaps TRBD1 (6 bases). This CDR3 has 17 residues. The V end was cut by 2 bases, the J end by 0 bases, with 14 bases between. Germline V CDR1 and CDR2: SGHRS, YFSETQ. DNA for the CDR3: TGCGCCAGCAGCTTCAGGGGAGCTACGGCAACTAATGAAAAACTGTTTTTT. It is translated as CASSFRGATATNEKLFF.

J is TRBJ2-1 and V is TRBV19; 14 bases fit TRBD2. Germline lookup yields CDR1 LNHDA and CDR2 SQIVND (reference sequence). J was trimmed by 6 bases and V by 4 bases; bases with no gene match: 2. The CDR3 is 15 amino acids. The CDR3 sequence is CASSTGTSGSNEQFF. The CDR3 bases are TGTGCCAGTAGTACAGGGACTAGCGGGAGCAATGAGCAGTTCTTC. The complete variable domain, with remaining parts taken from reference TRBV19 and TRBJ2-1, reads DGGITQSPKYLFRKEGQNVTLSCEQNLNHDAMYWYRQDPGQGLRLIYYSQIVNDFQKGDIAEGYSVSREKKESFPLTVTSAQKNPTAFYLCASSTGTSGSNEQFFGPGTRLTVL.

The chain joins TRBV7-6 to TRBJ2-3; 7 bases align to TRBD2. The CDR3 runs 14 residues. Per germline, CDR1 SGHVS and CDR2 FNYEAQ. V dropped 0 bases and J dropped 6; count of bases not matched to a gene: 3. This CDR3 reads CASSLAGGLDTQYF. The CDR3 coding sequence is TGTGCCAGCAGCTTAGCGGGAGGGTTGGATACGCAGTATTTT.

This chain links TRBV7-6 with TRBJ2-3; D is perhaps TRBD2 (6 bases). The germline V gene has CDR1 SGHVS and CDR2 FNYEAQ. The CDR3 is made up of 16 amino acids. Trimming removed 3 bases from V and 2 bases from J, with 15 bases in between. CDR3 nucleotides: TGTGCCAGCAGCTTCCGGGACTTCCGGACCACAGATACGCAGTATTTT. It codes for CASSFRDFRTTDTQYF.

CDR3 amino acids: CASSILDRVTGELFF. The CDR3 DNA reads TGTGCCAGTAGTATACTTGACAGGGTGACCGGGGAGCTGTTTTTT. The chain employs TRBV19 and TRBJ2-2; 7 bases are a match to TRBD1. The CDR3 has 15 amino acids. Per germline, CDR1 LNHDA and CDR2 SQIVND (reference sequence). The V segment lost 2 bases and the J segment 5 bases; nucleotides outside the gene matches: 5.

This clone was recorded only once. The chain recombines TRBV5-1 with TRBJ2-3; possibly TRBD1 for D (6 bases). V was trimmed by 5 bases and J by 2 bases, leaving 12 bases between them. This CDR3 is 14 amino acids long. Germline CDR1 and CDR2: SGHRS and YFSETQ. This chain's CDR3 is CASRKTGVTDTQYF. Written as DNA, the CDR3 is TGCGCCAGCAGGAAGACAGGAGTCACAGATACGCAGTATTTT.

This chain joins TRBV14 and TRBJ2-1, with unresolved D. The V and J ends lost 6 bases and 0 bases respectively, with 9 bases between them. Germline loops: CDR1 SGHDN, CDR2 FVKESK. CDR3 length: 14 residues. This chain's CDR3 is CASRPLSSYNEQFF. In DNA, the CDR3 is TGTGCCAGCAGGCCTCTGAGCTCCTACAATGAGCAGTTCTTC. The whole variable domain, remainder taken from reference TRBV14 and TRBJ2-1, is EAGVTQFPSHSVIEKGQTVTLRCDPISGHDNLYWYRRVMGKEIKFLLHFVKESKQDESGMPNNRFLAERTGGTYSTLKVQPAELEDSGVYFCASRPLSSYNEQFFGPGTRLTVL.

Comments on this clone: One end of the junction varies from germline; a read error may be responsible. Here the CDR3 reads CASSGTRGGETQYF. Here the CDR3 DNA reads TGTGCTAGCAGCGGGACTAGAGGGGGAGAGACCCAGTACTTC. The V call is TRBV7-7, the J call TRBJ2-5; 8 nucleotides align to TRBD2. In germline, CDR1 is SSHAT, CDR2 FNYEAQ (reference sequence). CDR3 length equals 14 residues.

The rearrangement uses TRBV11-2 and TRBJ1-3; TRBD1 matches at 7 bases. This CDR3 comprises 14 residues. Germline CDR1 and CDR2: SGHAT and FQNNGV. V shed 5 bases and J 0 bases; nucleotides not matched to a gene: 1. CDR3: CASSGDSSGNTIYF. CDR3 DNA: TGTGCCAGCAGCGGGGACAGCTCTGGAAACACCATATATTTT.

This chain uses TRBV9 with TRBJ2-1; D could derive from TRBD1 or TRBD2 (5 bases each). Germline CDR1 and CDR2: SGDLS and YYNGEE. The germline V and J ends were trimmed by 2 bases and 3 bases, with 9 bases remaining between them. The CDR3 is 14 amino acids. The CDR3 nucleotides are TGTGCCAGCAGCGTGGGACCTCTCTACAATGAGCAGTTCTTC. The encoded protein is CASSVGPLYNEQFF.